A single sample gave rise to the 15 T cell receptor beta chains below, sequenced in a study of T cells in Graves' hyperthyroidism and ophthalmopathy. There were TCR beta CDR3 regions amplified from RNA transcripts. Using the HTBI primer set, a first-round RT-PCR was run on the TCR CDR3. TCRdb reprocessed the multiplex PCR reads via MiXCR and lists one record per CDR3 protein. The data hold a few hundred thousand distinct CDR3 sequences, with about 14% observed a single time. The sample was blood. All receptors derive from a woman between 40 and 50 years old with Graves' hyperthyroidism.

This clonotype occurred a few times. The chain recombines TRBV20-1 with TRBJ2-3; either TRBD1 or TRBD2 may supply D (5 bases each). Germline V gene data show CDR1 as DFQATT and CDR2 as SNEGSKA (reference sequence). V dropped 5 bases and J dropped 6 bases, with 21 bases sitting between them. The CDR3 is made up of 15 amino acids. In nucleotides, the CDR3 is TGCAGTGCTCTCCTCCGGGGACCCCCATCGGATACGCAGTATTTT. It is translated as CSALLRGPPSDTQYF.

This clonotype was observed a few times. The chain uses TRBV13 and TRBJ2-2, with D hard to call. The V and J ends lost 2 bases and 8 bases respectively, with 15 bases between them. Looked up from germline, CDR1 is PRHDT and CDR2 is FYEKMQ (reference sequence). The CDR3 loop spans 15 amino acids. The CDR3 here is CASSLFFDGEGELFF. The DNA for the CDR3 is TGTGCCAGCAGCTTATTCTTCGATGGGGAAGGGGAGCTGTTTTTT.

This clonotype was seen many times. The gene calls are TRBV30 and TRBJ2-7; TRBD1 or TRBD2 may be the D gene (5 bases each). This CDR3 is 12 amino acids long. Per the germline V gene, CDR1 is GTSNPN and CDR2 is SVGIG (reference sequence). V was clipped by 6 bases and J by 2 bases, with 11 bases between them. This CDR3 is CACCREPYEQYF. CDR3 coding DNA: TGTGCCTGTTGCAGGGAGCCCTACGAGCAGTACTTC.

This clonotype came up a few times. A much larger clone sits a single nucleotide away, making a read error possible. The chain uses TRBV20-1 and TRBJ2-7; D is tentatively TRBD1 or TRBD2 (7 bases each). Per germline, CDR1 DFQATT and CDR2 SNEGSKA (reference sequence). The CDR3 runs to 14 residues. V was clipped by 5 bases and J by 7 bases, with 21 bases between them. CDR3 sequence: CSADGTDGRKEQYF. DNA of the CDR3: TGCAGTGCTGATGGGACAGACGGGAGGAAGGAGCAGTACTTC.

At least ten counts were recorded for this clonotype. The rearrangement uses TRBV30 and TRBJ1-4; the match to TRBD1 covers 7 bases. The CDR3 contains 15 residues. The ends lost 0 bases at V and 6 bases at J; junction bases unmatched: 7. In germline, CDR1 is GTSNPN, CDR2 SVGIG (reference sequence). This CDR3 reads CAWSVGAGGDEKLFF. CDR3 sequence (DNA): TGTGCCTGGAGTGTCGGTGCAGGGGGGGATGAAAAACTGTTTTTT.

In its sample, this clonotype was seen many times. V usage is TRBV20-1 and J usage is TRBJ1-5; D remains unclear. The CDR3 is made up of 15 amino acids. The germline V and J ends were trimmed by 2 bases and 2 bases, with 13 bases remaining between them. From germline, CDR1 is DFQATT and CDR2 SNEGSKA (reference sequence). The CDR3 region is CSARLEALGNQPQHF. The CDR3 DNA reads TGCAGTGCTAGACTTGAGGCCCTTGGCAATCAGCCCCAGCATTTT.

This clonotype was seen more than once but under ten times. The CDR3 DNA follows: TGTGCCAGTAGTATAGCCGGGTTGGGGCAGTTCTTC. Translated, it gives CASSIAGLGQFF. The chain is built from TRBV19 and TRBJ2-1, with no clear D. The CDR3 contains 12 residues. V lost 1 base, J lost 12 bases, and 10 bases lay in between. Looked up from germline, CDR1 is LNHDA and CDR2 is SQIVND (reference sequence).

DNA of the CDR3: TGTGCCAGCAGCTTGGAGGTAGCGGGAGGGCCGATTGAGCAGTTCTTC. It encodes CASSLEVAGGPIEQFF. The chain joins TRBV5-5 to TRBJ2-1, with 11 bases identical to TRBD2. The CDR3 loop spans 16 amino acids. V shed 0 bases, J shed 9 bases, and the junction held 8 bases outside the gene matches. The germline V gene has CDR1 SGHKS and CDR2 YYEKEE (reference sequence).

This clonotype was seen at least ten times. V usage is TRBV9 and J usage is TRBJ1-1; D is undetermined. Per germline, CDR1 SGDLS and CDR2 YYNGEE. The CDR3 loop spans 15 amino acids. The ends were cut back, 0 bases at V and 0 bases at J, with 9 bases in the middle. In nucleotides, the CDR3 is TGTGCCAGCAGCGTAGATCTCGGGGTGAACACTGAAGCTTTCTTT. This translates into CASSVDLGVNTEAFF.

V is TRBV5-1 and J is TRBJ2-5, with 9 bases lining up with TRBD1. V lost 1 base to trimming and J lost 4 bases; unmatched junction nucleotides: 11. CDR3 size: 17 residues. The germline CDR1 and CDR2 sequences are SGHRS and YFSETQ. The CDR3 region has the DNA TGCGCCAGCAGCTTGACCGGGACAGGGAGTCTATCAGAGACCCAGTACTTC. This gives the protein CASSLTGTGSLSETQYF.

The sample holds many counts of this clonotype. The V call is TRBV12-3 or TRBV12-4, the J call TRBJ2-2, with 7 bases that match TRBD2. CDR3 length: 14 residues. Trimming removed 6 bases from V and 4 bases from J; junction bases left unmatched: 5. CDR3 region: CASRREGLTGELFF. The CDR3 DNA is TGTGCCAGCAGAAGGGAGGGACTCACCGGGGAGCTGTTTTTT.

This clonotype was counted a few times. The rearrangement joins TRBV2 to TRBJ2-1; 11 positions match TRBD2. J was trimmed by 0 bases and V by 2 bases; bases with no gene match: 3. Germline V gene data show CDR1 as SNHLY and CDR2 as FYNNEI. The CDR3 is 17 amino acids. DNA of the CDR3: TGTGCCAGCAGTGAATCGGGACTAGCGGTCTCCTACAATGAGCAGTTCTTC. Its protein is CASSESGLAVSYNEQFF.

J is TRBJ2-7 and V is TRBV14, with TRBD2 matching over 10 bases. The germline V gene has CDR1 SGHDN and CDR2 FVKESK. V was pared by 5 bases and J by 9 bases, with 10 bases of the junction left unmatched. This CDR3 has 14 residues. The CDR3 reads CASSSGLAGERQYF. CDR3 coding DNA: TGTGCCAGCAGCTCGGGGCTAGCGGGAGAACGGCAGTACTTC.

This chain links TRBV5-1 with TRBJ2-1; 10 nucleotides line up with TRBD2. The germline CDR1 and CDR2 sequences are SGHRS and YFSETQ. Trimming took 0 bases from V and 0 from J; bases not matched to a gene: 3. The CDR3 is made up of 17 amino acids. Here the CDR3 DNA reads TGCGCCAGCAGCTTGGGACTAGCGGGCGACTCCTACAATGAGCAGTTCTTC. The encoded protein is CASSLGLAGDSYNEQFF.

This clonotype was counted at least ten times. This chain uses TRBV28 with TRBJ1-1; TRBD1 is a possible D gene (6 bases). Germline CDR1 MDHEN, CDR2 SYDVKM. The V end was cut by 4 bases, the J end by 10 bases, with 22 bases between. The CDR3 consists of 15 residues. CDR3 in DNA: TGTGCCAGCAGTTCGACCTCGGGGGGCTCGGGAGTAGCTTTCTTT. Translating gives CASSSTSGGSGVAFF.